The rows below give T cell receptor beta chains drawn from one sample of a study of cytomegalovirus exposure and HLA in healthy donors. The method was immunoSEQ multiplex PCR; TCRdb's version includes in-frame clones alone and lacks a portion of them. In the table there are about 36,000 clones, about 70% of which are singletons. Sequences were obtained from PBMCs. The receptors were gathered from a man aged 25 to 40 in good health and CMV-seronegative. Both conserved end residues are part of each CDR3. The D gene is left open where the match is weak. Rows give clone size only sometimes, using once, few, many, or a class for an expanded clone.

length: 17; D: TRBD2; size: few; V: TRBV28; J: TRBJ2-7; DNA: TGTGCCAGCAGTTTCTGGGGTTCTAGCGGGAGGGCCTACGAGCAGTACTTC; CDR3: CASSFWGSSGRAYEQYF
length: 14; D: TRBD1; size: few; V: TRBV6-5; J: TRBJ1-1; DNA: TGTGCCAGCAGTTACGACAGGGGGCGGACTGAAGCTTTCTTT; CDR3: CASSYDRGRTEAFF
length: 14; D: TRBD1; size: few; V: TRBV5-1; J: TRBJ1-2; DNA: TGCGCCAGCTCGGACCAGGGGGCGCGTAGAGGCTACACCTTC; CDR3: CASSDQGARRGYTF
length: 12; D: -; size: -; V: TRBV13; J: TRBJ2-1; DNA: TGTGCCAGCAGCTTACAGGGCAATGAGCAGTTCTTC; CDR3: CASSLQGNEQFF
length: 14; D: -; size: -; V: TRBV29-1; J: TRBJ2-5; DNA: TGCAGCGTTGCTCTATTGGGGCCTCAAGAGACCCAGTACTTC; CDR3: CSVALLGPQETQYF
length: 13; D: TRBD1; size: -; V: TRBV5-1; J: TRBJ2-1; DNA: TGCGCCAGCACCAGACAGGGTAGGGATGAGCAGTTCTTC; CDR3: CASTRQGRDEQFF
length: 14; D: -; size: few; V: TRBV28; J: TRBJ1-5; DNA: TGTGCCACGGCGTCGGGCAGGGAAGATCAGCCCCAGCATTTT; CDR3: CATASGREDQPQHF
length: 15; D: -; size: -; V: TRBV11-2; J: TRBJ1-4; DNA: TGTGCCAGCAGCTTTCATGGGACACGGGGTGAAAAACTGTTTTTT; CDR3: CASSFHGTRGEKLFF
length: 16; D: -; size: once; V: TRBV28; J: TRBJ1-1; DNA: TGTGCCAGCAGCATACCGGGCCAGCTACCTCGGGGTGAAGCTTTCTTT; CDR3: CASSIPGQLPRGEAFF
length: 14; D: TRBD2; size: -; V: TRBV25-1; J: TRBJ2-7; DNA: TGTGCCAGCAGTGCGGCCGGGAGGCGCTACGAGCAGTACTTC; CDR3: CASSAAGRRYEQYF
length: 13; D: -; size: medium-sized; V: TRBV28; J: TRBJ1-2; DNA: TGTGCCAGCACCTACGACATATACTATGGCTACACCTTC; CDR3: CASTYDIYYGYTF
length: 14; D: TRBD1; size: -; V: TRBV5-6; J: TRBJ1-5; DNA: TGTGCCAGCAGCTTGAGGGCAGGGGGTCAGCCCCAGCATTTT; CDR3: CASSLRAGGQPQHF
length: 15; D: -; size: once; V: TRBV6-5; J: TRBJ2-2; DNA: TGTGCCAGCAGTCCGGGCAGGGGGGTGCGCGGGGAGCTGTTTTTT; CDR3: CASSPGRGVRGELFF
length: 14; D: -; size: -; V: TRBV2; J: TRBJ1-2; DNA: TGTGCCAGCAGTGAAGTTTCGGGGTCGGACGGCTACACCTTC; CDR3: CASSEVSGSDGYTF
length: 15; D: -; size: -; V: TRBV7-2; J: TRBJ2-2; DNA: TGTGCCAGCAGCCTCAGTCGGGTTAACACCGGGGAGCTGTTTTTT; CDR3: CASSLSRVNTGELFF
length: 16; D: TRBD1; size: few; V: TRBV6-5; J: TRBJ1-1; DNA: TGTGCCAGCAGTTGGAAGACAGGGGGACCGAACACTGAAGCTTTCTTT; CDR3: CASSWKTGGPNTEAFF
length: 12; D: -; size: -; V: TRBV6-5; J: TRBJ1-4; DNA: TGTGCCAGCAGCACAACTAATGAAAAACTGTTTTTT; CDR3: CASSTTNEKLFF
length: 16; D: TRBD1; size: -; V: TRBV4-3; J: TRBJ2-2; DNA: TGCGCCAGCAGCCAGGTCGGGACAGCCGATACCGGGGAGCTGTTTTTT; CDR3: CASSQVGTADTGELFF
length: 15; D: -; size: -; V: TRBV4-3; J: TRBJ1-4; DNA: TGCGCCAGCAGCCAAATACTCCGGGAGGATGAAAAACTGTTTTTT; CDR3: CASSQILREDEKLFF
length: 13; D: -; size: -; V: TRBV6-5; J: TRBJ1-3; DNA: TGTGCCAGCAGTTACCAGATCCGGGACACCATATATTTT; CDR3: CASSYQIRDTIYF
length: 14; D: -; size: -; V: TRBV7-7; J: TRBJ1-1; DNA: TGTGCTAGCAGCTTAGCGGGCCGAAACACTGAAGCTTTCTTT; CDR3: CASSLAGRNTEAFF
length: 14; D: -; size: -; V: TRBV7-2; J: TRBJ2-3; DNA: TGTGCCAGCAGGCAGGGCTTAAGCACAGATACGCAGTATTTT; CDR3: CASRQGLSTDTQYF
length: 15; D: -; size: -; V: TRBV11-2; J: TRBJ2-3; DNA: TGTGCCAGCAGCCCCACGCGCCTTAGCACAGATACGCAGTATTTT; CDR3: CASSPTRLSTDTQYF
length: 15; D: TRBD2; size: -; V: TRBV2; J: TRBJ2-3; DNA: TGTGCCAGCAGTGAGGAGCGGGGGGGAAGAGGGGGGCAGTATTTT; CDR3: CASSEERGGRGGQYF
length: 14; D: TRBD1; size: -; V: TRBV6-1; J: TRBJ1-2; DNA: TGTGCCAGCAGGAGGGACAGTCTTAACTATGGCTACACCTTC; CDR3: CASRRDSLNYGYTF
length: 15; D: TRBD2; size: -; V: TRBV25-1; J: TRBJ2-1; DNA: TGTGCCAGCAGTGAATACCTGCGGGGGGGTGAGGAGCAGTTCTTC; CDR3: CASSEYLRGGEEQFF
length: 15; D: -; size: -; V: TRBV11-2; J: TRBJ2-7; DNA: TGTGCCAGCAGCTTCGGCACTAGTGGGAGCTACGAGCAGTACTTC; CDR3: CASSFGTSGSYEQYF
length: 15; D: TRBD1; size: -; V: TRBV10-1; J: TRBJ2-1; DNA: TGCGCCAGCAGTGAAGGGACAGGGACCTACAATGAGCAGTTCTTC; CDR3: CASSEGTGTYNEQFF
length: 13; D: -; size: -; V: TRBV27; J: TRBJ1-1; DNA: TGTGCCAGCAGTTTAGAACGTAAGCGTACAGCTTTCTTT; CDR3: CASSLERKRTAFF
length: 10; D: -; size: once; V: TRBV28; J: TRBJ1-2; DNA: TGTGCCAGCAGCCCTTTTGGCTACACCTTC; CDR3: CASSPFGYTF
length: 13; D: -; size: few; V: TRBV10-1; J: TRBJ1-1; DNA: TGCGCCAGCAGTGAGATCGGGGACACTGAAGCTTTCTTT; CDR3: CASSEIGDTEAFF
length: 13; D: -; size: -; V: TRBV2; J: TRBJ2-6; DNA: TGTGCCAGCGCGTCGGAGGGGGCCAACGTCCTGACTTTC; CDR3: CASASEGANVLTF
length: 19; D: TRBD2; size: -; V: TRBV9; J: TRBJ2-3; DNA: TGTGCCAGCAGCGTAGCTAGCGGGAGGGCCTTACCTAGCACAGATACGCGGTATTTT; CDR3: CASSVASGRALPSTDTRYF
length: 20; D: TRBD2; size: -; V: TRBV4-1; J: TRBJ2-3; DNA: TGCGCCAGCAGCCCCTGGACTAGCGGGAGGAGTTTAGGAGAGGCAGATACGCAGTATTTT; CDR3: CASSPWTSGRSLGEADTQYF
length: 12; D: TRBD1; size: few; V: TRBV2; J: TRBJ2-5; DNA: TGTGCCAGCAGTGACAGGGGGGAGACCCAGTACTTC; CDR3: CASSDRGETQYF
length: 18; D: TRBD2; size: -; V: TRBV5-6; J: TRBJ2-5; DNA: TGTGCCAGCAGCTGGGTCGTTGCCGGGGGGGCACATCGGGAGACCCAGTACTTC; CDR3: CASSWVVAGGAHRETQYF
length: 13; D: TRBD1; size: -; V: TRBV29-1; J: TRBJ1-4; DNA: TGCAGCGTGTCGGACAGGGGTTATGAAAAACTGTTTTTT; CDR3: CSVSDRGYEKLFF
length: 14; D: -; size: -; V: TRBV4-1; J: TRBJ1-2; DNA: TGCGCCAGCAGCCAATGGGGCTTCGGGAGTGGCTACACCTTC; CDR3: CASSQWGFGSGYTF
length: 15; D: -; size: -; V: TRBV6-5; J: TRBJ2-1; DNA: TGTGCCAGCAAAACGTGGGCGCTTGGTCCTAATGAGCAGTTCTTC; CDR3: CASKTWALGPNEQFF
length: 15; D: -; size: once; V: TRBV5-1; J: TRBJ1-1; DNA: TGCGCCAGCAGCCCCTGGACAAGGGGCGCGACTGAAGCTTTCTTT; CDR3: CASSPWTRGATEAFF
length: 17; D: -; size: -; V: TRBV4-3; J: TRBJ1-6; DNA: TGCGCCAGCAGCCCGATAGGTGGGAGCTCCTATAATTCACCCCTCCACTTT; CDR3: CASSPIGGSSYNSPLHF
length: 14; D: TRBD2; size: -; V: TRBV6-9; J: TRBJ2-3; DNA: TGTGCCAGCACCCAGCGGGGGGCCCTAGATACGCAGTATTTT; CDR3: CASTQRGALDTQYF
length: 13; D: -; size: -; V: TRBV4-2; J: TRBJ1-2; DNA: TGTGCCACCGGCGATAGGGGGAACTATGGCTACACCTTC; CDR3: CATGDRGNYGYTF
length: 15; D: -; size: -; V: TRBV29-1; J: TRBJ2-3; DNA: TGCAGCGTTGGGACTAACGGGGGGCAAGCAGATACGCAGTATTTT; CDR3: CSVGTNGGQADTQYF
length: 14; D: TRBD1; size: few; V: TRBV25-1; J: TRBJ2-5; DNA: TGTGCCAGCAGTGTCCCAGGGGGTGGCGAGACCCAGTACTTC; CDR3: CASSVPGGGETQYF
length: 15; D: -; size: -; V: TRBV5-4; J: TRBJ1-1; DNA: TGTGCCAGCAGCTTCTCGCTAGGGGAAGACACTGAAGCTTTCTTT; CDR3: CASSFSLGEDTEAFF
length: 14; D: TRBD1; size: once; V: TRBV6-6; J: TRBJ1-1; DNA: TGTGCCAGCAGTTCGACAGGGATGAACACTGAAGCTTTCTTT; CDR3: CASSSTGMNTEAFF
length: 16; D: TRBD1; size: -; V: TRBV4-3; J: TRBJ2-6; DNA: TGCGCCAGCAGCCATACAGGGGGAACTGGGGCCAACGTCCTGACTTTC; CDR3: CASSHTGGTGANVLTF
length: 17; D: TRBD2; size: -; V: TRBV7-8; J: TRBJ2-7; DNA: TGTGCCAGCAGCTTAGGGCTAGCGGGGGCCCCAGGGTACGAGCAGTACTTC; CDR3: CASSLGLAGAPGYEQYF
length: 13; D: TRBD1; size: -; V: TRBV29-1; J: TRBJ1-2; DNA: TGCAGCGTTGAAACTCGGACAGGGAACGGCTACACCTTC; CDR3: CSVETRTGNGYTF
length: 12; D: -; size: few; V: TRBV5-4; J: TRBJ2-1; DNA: TGTGCCAGCAGGGACACATACAATGAGCAGTTCTTC; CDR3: CASRDTYNEQFF
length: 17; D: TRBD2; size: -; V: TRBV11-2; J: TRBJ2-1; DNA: TGTGCCAGCAGCACCCGACAGAAACTAGCGGGTGGAAATGAGCAGTTCTTC; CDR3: CASSTRQKLAGGNEQFF
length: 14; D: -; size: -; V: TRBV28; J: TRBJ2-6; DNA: TGTGCCAGCAGTTTGAGCTCTGGGGCCAACGTCCTGACTTTC; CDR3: CASSLSSGANVLTF
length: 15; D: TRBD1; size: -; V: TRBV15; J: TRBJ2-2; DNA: TGTGCCACCAGCAGAGCAGGACAGGGGGGTGGGGAGCTGTTTTTT; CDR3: CATSRAGQGGGELFF